This T cell receptor beta chain stems from a study of blood T cell repertoires in COVID-19. Across the whole study: Spain, Italy and the United States supplied samples that represented acute and convalescent COVID-19. Sample material is recorded as cDNA or gDNA derived from T cells, B-cell-depleted T cells, or PBMCs.

In the original workflow: The authors estimated nucleated cell counts from reference gene primer amplification. Data came from immunoSEQ multiplex PCR; TCRdb stores just in-frame clones and leaves some out. D and trimming come from the DNA, and the V and J calls and clone size come from that table. The profile shows 250,000 or so clones, just over 85% of them singletons. Germline assignment: CDR1 SEHNR and CDR2 FQNEAQ (reference sequence). This CDR3 contains 16 residues. V lost 1 base and J lost 3, with 12 bases in between. The genes are TRBV7-9 and TRBJ2-2, with a weak D call TRBD2 (5 bases). The sequence was collected from a woman aged 25 to 39 with active or convalescent COVID-19. Sequencing was carried out using peripheral blood. The CDR3 DNA is TGTGCCAGCAGCTTAGATCCAGGCGGGTACACCGGGGAGCTGTTTTTT. Amino acid sequence: CASSLDPGGYTGELFF.